The clone carrying this TCR beta chain was seen once. Trimming stripped 3 bases from V and 1 base from J, with 13 bases between. This CDR3 is built from 15 residues. Germline assignment: CDR1 SGHAT and CDR2 FQNNGV. This entry belongs to a study of blood T cell repertoires in COVID-19. The overall study: Whether acute or convalescent, the COVID-19 samples came from the United States, Italy and Spain. PBMCs, B-cell-depleted T cells, or T cells provided the cDNA or gDNA that made up the material.

Enrolment of Seattle patients took place during active infection, and they were followed longitudinally. Produced via immunoSEQ multiplex PCR; TCRdb's table is partial and in-frame only. Here the sample spans about 480,000 clones, 89% being singletons. This receptor was obtained from a man aged 18 to 29 with COVID-19, enrolled during active disease. V is TRBV11-2 and J is TRBJ2-7; unclear D gene. The specimen sequenced was peripheral blood. The CDR3 region has the DNA TGTGCCAGCAGCTTGGGTTCAGGTTATTCCTACGAGCAGTACTTC. Translated, it gives CASSLGSGYSYEQYF.